This T cell receptor beta chain was identified in a study of cytomegalovirus exposure and HLA in healthy donors. Study-wide findings and caveats: Researchers left out some V segments, among them TRBV6-2 and TRBV6-3, as indistinguishable.

PCR was performed using 60 Vbeta and 13 Jbeta primers. The table came from immunoSEQ multiplex PCR; TCRdb's copy has only in-frame clones and leaves some out. This table has around 210,000 clones, 75% to 85% appearing once. Notes on this clone: What it binds is not known.

Germline V lookup: CDR1 MDHEN, CDR2 SYDVKM. The J segment lost 4 bases and the V segment lost 5 bases, leaving 2 bases of the junction unmatched. The CDR3 is made up of 12 amino acids. The source of this sequence is a woman aged 40 to 50 in good health and CMV-seronegative. The chain couples TRBV28 to TRBJ2-7, with TRBD2 matching 7 bases. The source material was PBMCs. CDR3 bases: TGTGCCAGCAGTGCTAGCGGTTACGAGCAGTACTTC. It specifies CASSASGYEQYF.